These 25 T cell receptor beta chains were sequenced from one sample in a study of T cells in localized non-small cell lung cancer. Measured with immunoSEQ multiplex PCR; TCRdb has only the in-frame clones, and not every one. Of fewer than 50,000 clones listed, roughly 83% are singletons. The material sequenced was PBMCs, taken before any cancer treatment. These TCRs come from a man aged 40-75 years with stage II lung adenocarcinoma.

This sequence joins TRBV29-1 and TRBJ2-5; TRBD2 agrees at 10 bases. V gave up 3 bases and J gave up 4 bases; unmatched junction bases: 8. The CDR3 spans 15 residues. Per germline, CDR1 SQVTM and CDR2 ANQGSEA. The CDR3 here is CSVEYEAGGRETQYF. The CDR3 nucleotides are TGCAGCGTTGAGTATGAAGCGGGAGGGCGAGAGACCCAGTACTTC.

This clone came up a few times. The J gene is TRBJ1-1, the V gene TRBV4-2, with no clear D. Trimming stripped 0 bases from V and 2 bases from J, with 7 bases between. The CDR3 is made up of 14 amino acids. Germline V lookup: CDR1 LGHNA, CDR2 YNFKEQ. Written as DNA, the CDR3 is TGTGCCAGCAGCCAAGAAGGCGGTAACACTGAAGCTTTCTTT. As protein: CASSQEGGNTEAFF.

The rearrangement joins TRBV7-2 to TRBJ2-7; D tentatively fits TRBD1 or TRBD2 (6 bases each). Trimming pared 5 bases from V and 9 bases from J, leaving 17 bases between. This CDR3 is built from 13 residues. Germline-derived CDR1 and CDR2 are SGHTA and FQGNSA. The CDR3 sequence is CASSPGGGQGQYF. The CDR3 nucleotides are TGTGCCAGCAGCCCCGGAGGGGGGCAGGGGCAGTACTTC. The whole variable domain, remainder taken from reference TRBV7-2 and TRBJ2-7, is GAGVSQSPSNKVTEKGKDVELRCDPISGHTALYWYRQSLGQGLEFLIYFQGNSAPDKSGLPSDRFSAERTGGSVSTLTIQRTQQEDSAVYLCASSPGGGQGQYFGPGTRLTVT.

This clone was detected only a few times. The chain employs TRBV9 and TRBJ2-7; a possible D gene is TRBD2 (6 bases). Germline lookup yields CDR1 SGDLS and CDR2 YYNGEE. The germline V and J ends were trimmed by 0 bases and 0 bases, with 19 bases remaining between them. The CDR3 loop spans 18 amino acids. The chain's CDR3 is CASSVGTKTSSDSYEQYF. The CDR3 DNA reads TGTGCCAGCAGCGTAGGGACGAAAACTTCTAGCGACTCCTACGAGCAGTACTTC.

This chain uses TRBV5-8 with TRBJ1-2; 8 bases match TRBD1. The CDR3 spans 16 residues. The V and J ends lost 4 bases and 7 bases, in that order; junction bases with no gene match: 15. CDR1 is SGHTS, CDR2 YDEGEE, per germline. The CDR3 region has the DNA TGTGCCAGCAGCCAAGATACTTTGGACAGGGCGGGTGGCTACACCTTC. Translation: CASSQDTLDRAGGYTF.

The V and J genes are TRBV6-1 and TRBJ1-5; unclear D gene. Looked up from germline, CDR1 is MNHNS and CDR2 is SASEGT. The V gene lost 6 bases and the J gene lost 1 base, with 4 bases spanning the gap. The CDR3 contains 12 residues. CDR3 loop: CASRESNQPQHF. In DNA form, the CDR3 reads TGTGCCAGCAGGGAGAGCAATCAGCCCCAGCATTTT.

The gene calls are TRBV18 and TRBJ2-7; 7 nucleotides agree with TRBD1. This CDR3 has 14 residues. Trimming removed 2 bases from V and 5 bases from J; junction bases left unmatched: 6. CDR1 and CDR2 from the germline V gene are KGHSH and LQKENI. The CDR3 coding sequence is TGTGCCAGCTCACCAACTGGGACAGCAAACGAGCAGTACTTC. It codes for CASSPTGTANEQYF.

The chain links TRBV6-5 to TRBJ2-5, with 9 bases fitting TRBD2. Per germline, CDR1 MNHEY and CDR2 SVGAGI. Unmatched junction bases numbered 6, after V lost 8 bases and J lost 2 bases. CDR3 length: 14 amino acids. As DNA, the CDR3 is TGTGCCAGCCAATCTGCGGGGGGGCAAGAGACCCAGTACTTC. It yields the protein CASQSAGGQETQYF.

The gene calls are TRBV2 and TRBJ2-1; D unclear. The germline V gene encodes CDR1 SNHLY and CDR2 FYNNEI. Trimming removed 7 bases at V and 8 bases at J, with 12 bases between. The CDR3 loop spans 12 amino acids. The CDR3 spells CASMARRDEQFF. The CDR3, as DNA: TGTGCCAGCATGGCTAGGAGAGATGAGCAGTTCTTC.

The CDR3 DNA reads TGTGCCAGCAGTTACCGGACAGTTGCCCGGTACACTGAAGCTTTCTTT. It encodes CASSYRTVARYTEAFF. V is TRBV6-5 and J is TRBJ1-1; D perhaps matches TRBD1 (6 bases). Germline CDR1 is MNHEY and CDR2 is SVGAGI. The length of the CDR3 is 16 residues. Deletions cut 2 bases from V and 3 bases from J, with 16 bases between.

The genes are TRBV27 and TRBJ1-1, with D perhaps TRBD1 (5 bases). Germline CDR1 reads MNHEY; CDR2 reads SMNVEV (reference sequence). The V gene lost 0 bases and the J gene lost 10 bases, with 21 bases spanning the gap. CDR3 length: 16 residues. CDR3 residues: CASSLSGLGREGPAFF. The CDR3 nucleotides are TGTGCCAGCAGTTTATCGGGCCTCGGGAGGGAGGGGCCAGCTTTCTTT.

The rearrangement links TRBV7-2 to TRBJ2-7, with D unresolved. The ends were cut back, 1 base at V and 2 bases at J, with 9 bases in the middle. The CDR3 is made up of 14 amino acids. The germline gives CDR1 SGHTA, CDR2 FQGNSA. The CDR3 region is CASSLEGSTYEQYF. CDR3 sequence (DNA): TGTGCCAGCAGCTTAGAAGGCTCAACCTACGAGCAGTACTTC.

The V call is TRBV7-3, the J call TRBJ1-5, with a tentative D call TRBD1 (5 bases). CDR3 length equals 13 residues. From germline, CDR1 is SGHTA and CDR2 FQGTGA. V gave up 2 bases and J gave up 4 bases, with 6 bases separating them. The CDR3 region has the DNA TGTGCCAGCAGCTTATCAGGGAATCAGCCCCAGCATTTT. Translation gives CASSLSGNQPQHF.

The chain links TRBV27 to TRBJ2-7; 8 nucleotides agree with TRBD2. Germline values: CDR1 MNHEY, CDR2 SMNVEV (reference sequence). The CDR3 is made up of 14 amino acids. V shed 6 bases and J 2 bases; nucleotides not matched to a gene: 6. The CDR3: CASSPGTRPYEQYF. For the CDR3, the DNA is TGTGCCAGCAGCCCCGGGACTAGGCCCTACGAGCAGTACTTC.

The V and J genes are TRBV20-1 and TRBJ2-1; weak D call: TRBD1 (5 bases). Germline-derived CDR1 and CDR2 are DFQATT and SNEGSKA (reference sequence). This CDR3 is built from 11 residues. Trimming shortened V by 3 bases and J by 5 bases, and 5 bases separated the two germline ends. CDR3 in amino acids: CSARGHNEQFF. The CDR3 DNA sequence: TGCAGTGCTAGGGGGCACAATGAGCAGTTCTTC.

The chain has TRBV5-1 and TRBJ2-3; 7 bases line up with TRBD2. J gave up 2 bases and V 0 bases, and 6 bases lay outside the gene matches. Germline values: CDR1 SGHRS, CDR2 YFSETQ. CDR3 length: 16 amino acids. CDR3 coding DNA: TGCGCCAGCAGCTTGGCCGCGGGGGTAGACACAGATACGCAGTATTTT. This codes for CASSLAAGVDTDTQYF.

The chain has TRBV2 and TRBJ1-6; TRBD1 matches at 9 bases. The CDR3 is 15 amino acids. CDR1 and CDR2 from the germline V gene are SNHLY and FYNNEI. J lost 6 bases, V lost 5 bases, and 5 bases had no gene match. The CDR3 bases are TGTGCCAGCAGTATACAGGGGGCGATTAATTCACCCCTCCACTTT. This gives the protein CASSIQGAINSPLHF.

The gene calls are TRBV7-9 and TRBJ1-5; D perhaps matches TRBD1 (6 bases). CDR1 is SEHNR, CDR2 FQNEAQ, per germline (reference sequence). V was clipped by 2 bases and J by 4 bases, with 9 bases between them. The CDR3 contains 14 residues. The CDR3 region is CASSLKGGNQPQHF. CDR3 nucleotide sequence: TGTGCCAGCAGCTTAAAAGGGGGGAATCAGCCCCAGCATTTT.

CDR3 protein: CAISVSSGPSSYEQYF. Here the CDR3 DNA reads TGTGCCATCAGTGTTTCGAGCGGGCCGAGCTCCTACGAGCAGTACTTC. This chain links TRBV10-3 with TRBJ2-7; weak D call: TRBD2 (6 bases). V lost 4 bases to trimming and J lost 0 bases, with 16 bases between them. The germline CDR1 and CDR2 sequences are ENHRY and SYGVKD. CDR3 length equals 16 residues.

CDR3 sequence (DNA): TGTGCCAGTAGTATAGGGCTAGCGGACTACGAGCAGTACTTC. Its translation is CASSIGLADYEQYF. This chain uses TRBV19 with TRBJ2-5, with 7 bases fitting TRBD2. The tail of the sequence fits TRBJ2-7 better, so the J call may be wrong. The CDR3 spans 14 residues. Germline lookup yields CDR1 LNHDA and CDR2 SQIVND (reference sequence).

The chain has TRBV5-1 and TRBJ2-5; TRBD1 might be the D (6 bases). Per germline, CDR1 SGHRS and CDR2 YFSETQ. The CDR3 is made up of 15 amino acids. Trimming took 0 bases from V and 0 from J, leaving 9 bases between them. The CDR3 loop is CASSLAGQYQETQYF. CDR3 DNA sequence: TGCGCCAGCAGCTTGGCAGGACAGTACCAAGAGACCCAGTACTTC.

V is TRBV7-8 and J is TRBJ1-2; D gene unclear. CDR1 and CDR2 (germline): SGHVS, FQNEAQ. The V and J ends lost 7 bases and 1 base respectively, with 13 bases between them. The CDR3 runs 14 residues. The CDR3 nucleotides read TGTGCCAGCAACCGGGGAGGGTTTAACTATGGCTACACCTTC. Translated: CASNRGGFNYGYTF.

This chain connects TRBV14 to TRBJ1-2, with no clear D. V shed 5 bases and J shed 7 bases, with 11 bases lying between them. The CDR3 consists of 12 residues. Germline V CDR1 and CDR2: SGHDN, FVKESK. CDR3 loop: CASSSFSGGYTF. The CDR3 nucleotides are TGTGCCAGCAGCTCTTTTTCGGGTGGCTACACCTTC.

CDR3 nucleotide sequence: TGTGCCAGCAGTGAAAGGGACAGGGGGAGGACTGAAGCTTTCTTT. Translated: CASSERDRGRTEAFF. J is TRBJ1-1 and V is TRBV2; TRBD1 agrees at 11 bases. The CDR3 is made up of 15 amino acids. Germline assignment: CDR1 SNHLY and CDR2 FYNNEI. The ends lost 2 bases at V and 5 bases at J; junction bases unmatched: 4.

By sample fraction, this clone is medium-sized. The chain carries TRBV5-4 and TRBJ1-1; D remains unclear. Per the germline V gene, CDR1 is SGHNT and CDR2 is YYREEE (reference sequence). This CDR3 comprises 13 residues. V dropped 4 bases and J dropped 1 base, with 8 bases sitting between them. CDR3 in DNA: TGTGCCAGCAGCCTTGATGCGAACACTGAAGCTTTCTTT. It is translated as CASSLDANTEAFF.